Listed here is a single T cell receptor beta chain. Antigen specificity is unknown. Primers for the PCR totalled 60 Vbeta and 13 Jbeta. Sequencing was performed with immunoSEQ multiplex PCR; in TCRdb, only in-frame clones are kept and a portion is missing. Among around 180,000 clones listed, more than 65% were seen once. Trimming cost V 4 bases and J 2 bases; bases outside gene matches: 7. Germline loops: CDR1 SGHDT, CDR2 YYEEEE. This CDR3 is built from 16 residues. The entry originates in a study of cytomegalovirus exposure and HLA in healthy donors. Study-wide results and limits: Generally TCR sequences proved uncommon, though certain public TCRs appeared in numerous donors. According to a later analysis, most TCR beta chains associated with CMV appeared HLA-restricted. In a later analysis, an Asian-associated ancestry cluster reportedly showed fewer N-insertions than the roughly 730-donor mean.

The source material was PBMCs. This receptor was obtained from a woman aged 50 to 65 in good health and CMV-seronegative. The gene calls are TRBV5-6 and TRBJ2-1, with 9 bases aligning to TRBD2. This CDR3 is CASSPKAGGPYNEQFF. CDR3 in DNA: TGTGCCAGCAGCCCCAAAGCGGGGGGTCCCTACAATGAGCAGTTCTTC.